What follows are 25 T cell receptor beta chains derived from one specimen sequenced in a study of blood T cell repertoires in COVID-19 (dated by TCRdb to the early 2020s). The protocol used for the library was the immunoSEQ multiplex PCR assay. TCRdb retrieved this table from immuneACCESS and kept in-frame rearrangements only. Not all clones are present; in checked studies, unresolved V genes account for under half, and no reason is known for the remainder. Here the sample has about 180,000 clones; about 90% occur a single time. Of the sample, 1.2% is held by the ten largest clones. Sequenced material: PBMCs or T cells enriched from blood (not recorded which). The receptor source for this set is a human donor with acute COVID-19. The donor label of this sample is uncertain.

This rearrangement joins TRBV7-9 to TRBJ2-2, with D unclear. Trimming left V 5 bases short and J 4 bases short, with 17 bases between. The germline gives CDR1 SEHNR, CDR2 FQNEAQ (reference sequence). The CDR3 spans 16 residues. The DNA of the CDR3 is TGTGCCAGCAGCGCCACTCTAGGTTCCGGCACCGGGGAGCTGTTTTTT. Protein product: CASSATLGSGTGELFF.

The genes are TRBV12-1 and TRBJ1-4; TRBD1 is taken as the D call from the table, unchecked against the DNA. TRBV12-1 constitutes a pseudogene. The CDR3 is made up of 16 amino acids. CDR3 region: CASSTRGQALNEKLFF. CDR3 sequence (DNA): TGTGCCAGCAGCACCAGAGGACAGGCGTTAAATGAAAAACTGTTTTTT.

This clone was seen a handful of times. V is TRBV4-2 and J is TRBJ1-5, with D unclear. V was shortened by 0 bases and J by 9 bases, with 15 bases between the two germline ends. Looked up from germline, CDR1 is LGHNA and CDR2 is YNFKEQ. CDR3 size: 15 residues. The CDR3 DNA follows: TGTGCCAGCAGCCAAGATGTGGCCCCCTCGTGGCCCCAGCATTTT. This gives the protein CASSQDVAPSWPQHF.

The chain is built from TRBV9 and TRBJ1-2; 8 nucleotides line up with TRBD1. The V gene's germline CDR1 is SGDLS and CDR2 YYNGEE. The junction had 7 bases not matched to a gene; V was cut back by 3 bases and J by 6 bases. CDR3 length: 14 amino acids. The CDR3 protein is CASSAGQGWNGYTF. The CDR3 nucleotides read TGTGCCAGCAGCGCCGGACAGGGATGGAATGGCTACACCTTC.

The chain links TRBV14 to TRBJ2-7, with TRBD1 identical over 11 bases. This CDR3 is built from 14 residues. Trimming took 1 base from V and 9 from J; bases not matched to a gene: 5. Germline CDR1 reads SGHDN; CDR2 reads FVKESK. The CDR3 nucleotides are TGTGCCAGCAGCCAAGGGACAGGGGGCGCCCGGCAGTACTTC. Translating it yields CASSQGTGGARQYF.

This chain links TRBV6-5 with TRBJ2-7; D might be TRBD1 (5 bases). V lost 8 bases to trimming and J lost 1 base, with 12 bases between them. In germline, CDR1 is MNHEY, CDR2 SVGAGI. The CDR3 runs 13 residues. This CDR3 is CASLGRASYEQYF. The CDR3 DNA is TGTGCCAGCCTTGGCAGGGCATCCTACGAGCAGTACTTC.

The chain links TRBV19 to TRBJ1-2; 11 bases match TRBD1. The CDR3 spans 15 residues. Germline assignment: CDR1 LNHDA and CDR2 SQIVND (reference sequence). After removal of 6 bases from V and 8 bases from J, the junction contained 11 bases not matched to a gene. The CDR3 DNA reads as TGTGCCAGTAGGCGTTTTCTGGGACAGGGGGACGGCTACACCTTC. It is translated as CASRRFLGQGDGYTF.

This clone occurred once. Additional DNA sequences in this sample encode the identical CDR3. V gene TRBV3-1 (or the pseudogene TRBV3-2) combines with J gene TRBJ2-3; the D is unclear. This CDR3 has 12 amino acids. CDR1 is LGHDT and CDR2 is YNNKEL in the germline V gene (reference sequence). Trimming took 4 bases from V and 2 from J, leaving 4 bases between them. CDR3 region: CASSLLTDTQYF. The CDR3 DNA reads TGTGCCAGCAGCCTTCTCACAGATACGCAGTATTTT.

The chain is built from TRBV21-1 and TRBJ1-1; the D call in the table, TRBD1, was not verified against the DNA. TRBV21-1 is a listed pseudogene. This CDR3 region has 20 residues. DNA for the CDR3: TGTGCCAGCAGCAAAGATTGGGGGCCCGGACAGGGTAAGGTGGCCACTGAAGCTTTCTTT. It yields the protein CASSKDWGPGQGKVATEAFF.

The chain recombines TRBV7-8 with TRBJ1-1; 10 positions agree with TRBD1. Per the germline V gene, CDR1 is SGHVS and CDR2 is FQNEAQ. The CDR3 runs 15 residues. After removal of 4 bases from V and 2 bases from J, the junction contained 4 bases not matched to a gene. The CDR3 nucleotides read TGTGCCAGCAGCTCCGGACAGGGGGTAAACACTGAAGCTTTCTTT. Protein sequence: CASSSGQGVNTEAFF. Complete variable domain (other parts from reference TRBV7-8 and TRBJ1-1): GAGVSQSPRYKVAKRGQDVALRCDPISGHVSLFWYQQALGQGPEFLTYFQNEAQLDKSGLPSDRFFAERPEGSVSTLKIQRTQQEDSAVYLCASSSGQGVNTEAFFGQGTRLTVV.

The chain uses TRBV20-1 and TRBJ2-3; 12 positions agree with TRBD2. From germline, CDR1 is DFQATT and CDR2 SNEGSKA (reference sequence). The CDR3 runs to 16 residues. V was pared by 3 bases and J by 8 bases, with 12 bases of the junction left unmatched. This CDR3 reads CSASPTSGGTRGTQYF. For the CDR3, the DNA is TGCAGTGCTAGTCCGACTAGCGGGGGAACACGGGGTACGCAGTATTTT.

This clone was detected once. The chain is built from TRBV10-3 and TRBJ1-4, with D possibly TRBD1 on 5 matching bases. Trimming pared 3 bases from V and 14 bases from J, leaving 10 bases between. Germline loops: CDR1 ENHRY, CDR2 SYGVKD. The CDR3 consists of 11 residues. In DNA, the CDR3 is TGTGCCATCAGTGAAGGGGAAGGCCTGTTTTTT. It encodes CAISEGEGLFF.

The chain is built from TRBV9 and TRBJ2-3; 8 bases match TRBD2. CDR3 length: 16 residues. Germline assignment: CDR1 SGDLS and CDR2 YYNGEE. With V trimmed by 3 bases and J by 2 bases, 8 bases remained unmatched. This chain's CDR3 is CASSESERGPTDTQYF. DNA of the CDR3: TGTGCCAGCAGCGAAAGCGAGCGGGGGCCCACAGATACGCAGTATTTT.

V is TRBV7-3 and J is TRBJ1-6, with 9 positions matching TRBD1. Germline CDR1 SGHTA, CDR2 FQGTGA. The CDR3 runs 15 residues. The V segment lost 4 bases and the J segment 9 bases; nucleotides outside the gene matches: 7. Here the CDR3 DNA reads TGTGCCAGCAGCTCTACAGGGGGCTCAGGTTCACCCCTCCACTTT. Translated: CASSSTGGSGSPLHF.

The J gene is TRBJ1-4, the V gene TRBV4-1, with D unresolved. With 2 bases removed from V and 1 base from J, the gap between germline ends came to 8 bases. From germline, CDR1 is MGHRA and CDR2 YSYEKL. The CDR3 runs 15 residues. CDR3 in DNA: TGCGCCAGCAGCCAAAGACACATAACTAATGAAAAACTGTTTTTT. Translating it yields CASSQRHITNEKLFF.

The chain uses TRBV9 and TRBJ1-2; no reliable D call. The CDR3 contains 16 residues. The V gene's germline CDR1 is SGDLS and CDR2 YYNGEE. V shed 0 bases and J shed 2 bases, with 14 bases lying between them. Written as DNA, the CDR3 is TGTGCCAGCAGCGTAGGCACAGTCTTCTCCAACTATGGCTACACCTTC. Translating it yields CASSVGTVFSNYGYTF. Filled out from reference TRBV9 and TRBJ1-2, the complete variable domain reads DSGVTQTPKHLITATGQRVTLRCSPRSGDLSVYWYQQSLDQGLQFLIQYYNGEERAKGNILERFSAQQFPDLHSELNLSSLELGDSALYFCASSVGTVFSNYGYTFGSGTRLTVV.

This clone was counted a single time. The chain is built from TRBV6-1 and TRBJ1-1; a weak D match, TRBD1 (6 bases). V shed 3 bases and J shed 8 bases, with 7 bases lying between them. From germline, CDR1 is MNHNS and CDR2 SASEGT. The CDR3 loop spans 11 amino acids. The CDR3 DNA reads as TGTGCCAGCAGTGAGACAGGAGAAGCTTTCTTT. The encoded protein is CASSETGEAFF.

V and J are TRBV2 and TRBJ1-2; D is unclear. Germline V gene sequence: CDR1 SNHLY, CDR2 FYNNEI. The V end lost 7 bases, the J end lost 7 bases, and 7 bases lay between the germline ends. The CDR3 totals 10 residues. The chain's CDR3 is CASTDSGYTF. In DNA, the CDR3 is TGTGCCAGCACGGACTCTGGCTACACCTTC.

This clone has only one observation. The CDR3 DNA is TGTGCCAGCAGGCTTGGGCGGGTGCGGGACACTGAAGCTTTCTTT. Its protein product is CASRLGRVRDTEAFF. This sequence joins TRBV7-8 and TRBJ1-1; D is undetermined. The CDR3 has 15 amino acids. The germline V gene encodes CDR1 SGHVS and CDR2 FQNEAQ. V lost 6 bases and J 3 bases, leaving 17 bases between the germline ends.

This clone has just a few counts. The chain carries TRBV7-8 and TRBJ1-1; D might be TRBD1 (6 bases). The germline CDR1 and CDR2 sequences are SGHVS and FQNEAQ. This CDR3 spans 16 amino acids. The CDR3 loop reads CACGGAGAPLGTEAFF. CDR3 DNA sequence: TGTGCTTGCGGGGGGGCAGGGGCACCTTTGGGCACTGAAGCTTTCTTT.

This chain links TRBV12-5 with TRBJ1-4; 7 bases line up with TRBD1. The CDR3 length is 14 residues. Germline loops: CDR1 LGHNT, CDR2 FRNRAP. The ends lost 5 bases at V and 7 bases at J; junction bases unmatched: 7. CDR3 protein: CASGLRGVAEKLFF. Written as DNA, the CDR3 is TGTGCTAGTGGTCTCAGGGGGGTTGCTGAAAAACTGTTTTTT.

This clone was seen once. The chain combines TRBV24-1 with TRBJ2-3; D possibly corresponds to TRBD2 (6 bases). Trimming took 3 bases from V and 4 from J, leaving 7 bases between them. The germline V gene encodes CDR1 KGHDR and CDR2 SFDVKD. The length of the CDR3 is 13 residues. The CDR3 nucleotides read TGTGCCACCAGTGATGGAGGGCCAGATACGCAGTATTTT. The encoded protein is CATSDGGPDTQYF.

The chain couples TRBV7-8 to TRBJ1-1; D perhaps matches TRBD1 (6 bases). Between the trimmed V and J ends, which lost 7 bases and 5 bases, there was a span of 26 bases. This CDR3 has 17 residues. The V gene's germline CDR1 is SGHVS and CDR2 FQNEAQ. DNA for the CDR3: TGTGCCAGCATCTCCGGCGGGGGCAGGTTAATGGTTACTGAAGCTTTCTTT. Its protein is CASISGGGRLMVTEAFF.

The chain has TRBV19 and TRBJ2-1; 10 positions agree with TRBD2. The length of the CDR3 is 15 residues. After removal of 3 bases from V and 7 bases from J, the junction contained 6 bases not matched to a gene. CDR1 and CDR2 (germline): LNHDA, SQIVND (reference sequence). For the CDR3, the DNA is TGTGCCAGTAGTATTGGGGCTAGCGGGAGAAATGAGCAGTTCTTC. Translated: CASSIGASGRNEQFF.

This chain links TRBV5-4 with TRBJ2-5; TRBD2 agrees at 14 bases. With 0 bases clipped from V and 4 bases from J, the junction kept 2 bases outside the gene matches. The CDR3 runs 16 residues. CDR1 and CDR2 (germline): SGHNT, YYREEE (reference sequence). CDR3 protein: CASSLGLAGGGETQYF. For the CDR3, the DNA is TGTGCCAGCAGCTTGGGACTAGCGGGGGGGGGAGAGACCCAGTACTTC.